The 27 T cell receptor beta chains listed next were all sequenced from one sample in a study of blood T cell repertoires in COVID-19 (TCRdb year 2020). The method behind the library was the immunoSEQ multiplex PCR assay. TCRdb's version of the immuneACCESS table is confined to in-frame rearrangements and falls short of the full clone set. An unresolved V gene accounts for under half of the shortfall where checked; the remainder is of unknown origin. For this sample there are roughly 400,000 clones; 90% appear just once. The ten biggest clones cover approximately 0.65% of the sample. Sequencing used PBMCs or T cells enriched from blood (not recorded which). The source of these receptors is a man between 18 and 35 years old who had recovered from COVID-19.

The genes are TRBV6-1 and TRBJ1-2; 7 bases agree with TRBD1. The ends lost 4 bases at V and 1 base at J; junction bases unmatched: 9. The CDR3 spans 16 residues. The V gene's germline CDR1 is MNHNS and CDR2 SASEGT. CDR3 loop: CASSGTDRPLNYGYTF. The CDR3 region has the DNA TGTGCCAGCAGTGGAACGGACAGGCCCCTTAACTATGGCTACACCTTC.

The chain couples TRBV5-1 to TRBJ1-6, with 7 nucleotides matching TRBD1. There are 14 residues in the CDR3. With V trimmed by 3 bases and J by 7 bases, 4 bases remained unmatched. Germline V gene sequence: CDR1 SGHRS, CDR2 YFSETQ. CDR3 protein: CASSWGQPNSPLHF. As DNA, the CDR3 is TGCGCCAGCAGCTGGGGACAGCCCAATTCACCCCTCCACTTT. Drawing the rest from reference TRBV5-1 and TRBJ1-6, the complete variable domain is KAGVTQTPRYLIKTRGQQVTLSCSPISGHRSVSWYQQTPGQGLQFLFEYFSETQRNKGNFPGRFSGRQFSNSRSEMNVSTLELGDSALYLCASSWGQPNSPLHFGNGTRLTVT.

The CDR3, as DNA: TGTGCCAGCAGCCAATTCCACAATAGCAATCAGCCCCAGCATTTT. The encoded protein is CASSQFHNSNQPQHF. This chain links TRBV3-1 (or the pseudogene TRBV3-2) with TRBJ1-5; D unclear. This CDR3 has 15 amino acids. The germline gives CDR1 LGHDT, CDR2 YNNKEL (reference sequence). Trimming shortened V by 2 bases and J by 0 bases, and 8 bases separated the two germline ends.

This chain uses TRBV2 with TRBJ1-1, with 7 positions matching TRBD1. This CDR3 has 14 amino acids. Trimming took 4 bases from V and 1 from J; bases not matched to a gene: 3. CDR1 is SNHLY and CDR2 is FYNNEI in the germline V gene. The CDR3 bases are TGTGCCAGCAGTGCTCGACAGGGGAACACTGAAGCTTTCTTT. Translated: CASSARQGNTEAFF.

The rearrangement joins TRBV14 to TRBJ2-7; 7 positions agree with TRBD2. Germline values: CDR1 SGHDN, CDR2 FVKESK. There are 17 residues in the CDR3. With V trimmed by 2 bases and J by 2 bases, 12 bases remained unmatched. CDR3 loop: CASSQLYSPAGPYEQYF. The CDR3 nucleotides are TGTGCCAGCAGCCAACTATATAGCCCAGCGGGACCCTACGAGCAGTACTTC.

The J gene is TRBJ1-4, the V gene TRBV5-6, with a tentative D call TRBD1 (5 bases). V gave up 0 bases and J gave up 7 bases, with 13 bases separating them. Germline loops: CDR1 SGHDT, CDR2 YYEEEE. The CDR3 covers 15 residues. The CDR3 loop is CASSLVAGSSEKLFF. The CDR3, as DNA: TGTGCCAGCAGCTTGGTGGCAGGGTCAAGTGAAAAACTGTTTTTT. The entire variable domain, with the rest obtained from reference TRBV5-6 and TRBJ1-4, is as follows: DAGVTQSPTHLIKTRGQQVTLRCSPKSGHDTVSWYQQALGQGPQFIFQYYEEEERQRGNFPDRFSGHQFPNYSSELNVNALLLGDSALYLCASSLVAGSSEKLFFGSGTQLSVL.

The V and J genes are TRBV28 and TRBJ1-5; the D gene is possibly TRBD1 (6 bases). V was pared by 6 bases and J by 9 bases, with 15 bases between. Per the germline V gene, CDR1 is MDHEN and CDR2 is SYDVKM. The CDR3 is made up of 13 amino acids. Here the CDR3 DNA reads TGTGCCAGCAGACCCGGGGGGCAGGGGCCCCAGCATTTT. Translated: CASRPGGQGPQHF.

V and J are TRBV3-1 (or the pseudogene TRBV3-2) and TRBJ1-1; D perhaps matches TRBD1 (6 bases). CDR3 length: 17 residues. Trimming removed 4 bases from V and 5 bases from J, with 23 bases in between. Per germline, CDR1 LGHDT and CDR2 YNNKEL (reference sequence). The CDR3 nucleotides read TGTGCCAGCAGCCTACAAGCCAAGACAGGCCTCGTAACTGAAGCTTTCTTT. Amino acid sequence: CASSLQAKTGLVTEAFF.

This clone was seen a single time. This rearrangement joins TRBV2 to TRBJ2-2; 7 bases agree with TRBD1. V lost 3 bases and J lost 2; bases outside the gene matches: 9. CDR1 is SNHLY, CDR2 FYNNEI, per germline. This CDR3 contains 17 residues. This CDR3 reads CASSDLRGRKNTGELFF. The CDR3 bases are TGTGCCAGCAGTGATTTAAGGGGGCGCAAAAACACCGGGGAGCTGTTTTTT.

The rearrangement joins TRBV7-2 to TRBJ1-5; TRBD1 matches at 9 bases. The CDR3 spans 16 residues. Germline V gene lookup returns CDR1 SGHTA and CDR2 FQGNSA. Trimming at V came to 2 bases and at J to 4 bases, leaving 6 bases not matched to a gene. The CDR3 spells CASSLTGTGHNQPQHF. The DNA of the CDR3 is TGTGCCAGCAGCTTAACCGGGACAGGGCATAATCAGCCCCAGCATTTT.

In this sample, this clone turned up a few times. The chain couples TRBV18 to TRBJ1-2, with D perhaps matching TRBD1 (6 bases). CDR3 length: 15 amino acids. The V end was cut by 2 bases, the J end by 4 bases, with 14 bases between. From germline, CDR1 is KGHSH and CDR2 LQKENI. CDR3 in amino acids: CASSPGTSTVYGYTF. CDR3 sequence (DNA): TGTGCCAGCTCACCAGGGACATCCACCGTCTATGGCTACACCTTC.

The chain has TRBV9 and TRBJ1-5, with 9 positions matching TRBD1. The V gene's germline CDR1 is SGDLS and CDR2 YYNGEE. CDR3 size: 14 residues. The junction had 3 bases not matched to a gene; V was cut back by 3 bases and J by 5 bases. CDR3 bases: TGTGCCAGCAGCGCCCGGGACAGGGATCAGCCCCAGCATTTT. This gives the protein CASSARDRDQPQHF.

Concerning this clone itself: Other DNA variants within this sample encode the same CDR3. This chain links TRBV19 with TRBJ1-3; D perhaps matches TRBD1 (5 bases). V lost 2 bases and J lost 4, with 12 bases in between. This CDR3 has 15 amino acids. CDR1 and CDR2 from the germline V gene are LNHDA and SQIVND (reference sequence). CDR3 nucleotides: TGTGCCAGTAGTATAACCGGGGGGTCCGGAAACACCATATATTTT. Translation gives CASSITGGSGNTIYF.

The chain has TRBV4-1 and TRBJ2-6, with D uncertain. The V end was cut by 1 base, the J end by 0 bases, with 7 bases between. CDR1 and CDR2 (germline): MGHRA, YSYEKL. This CDR3 region has 16 residues. The CDR3 DNA reads as TGCGCCAGCAGCCAAGTGAGGTTCTCTGGGGCCAACGTCCTGACTTTC. Residues: CASSQVRFSGANVLTF.

A single count supports this clone. This chain uses TRBV18 with TRBJ1-1; 7 bases are shared with TRBD1. V was clipped by 3 bases and J by 3 bases; unmatched bases: 7. This CDR3 is built from 15 residues. Germline V CDR1 and CDR2: KGHSH, LQKENI. The CDR3 DNA reads TGTGCCAGCTCACCCCCGACAGGGAGTGACACTGAAGCTTTCTTT. This sequence encodes CASSPPTGSDTEAFF.

This clone appeared a single time. The rearrangement links TRBV30 to TRBJ1-1; D ambiguous. V lost 2 bases, J lost 5 bases, and 15 bases lay in between. There are 14 residues in the CDR3. Germline values: CDR1 GTSNPN, CDR2 SVGIG (reference sequence). This chain's CDR3 is CAWSQTSGGTEAFF. CDR3 sequence (DNA): TGTGCCTGGAGTCAAACCAGTGGAGGGACTGAAGCTTTCTTT. The variable domain in full, completed from reference TRBV30 and TRBJ1-1, reads SQTIHQWPATLVQPVGSPLSLECTVEGTSNPNLYWYRQAAGRGLQLLFYSVGIGQISSEVPQNLSASRPQDRQFILSSKKLLLSDSGFYLCAWSQTSGGTEAFFGQGTRLTVV.

The chain recombines TRBV5-1 with TRBJ2-4; the D gene is possibly TRBD1 (8 bases). This CDR3 contains 14 residues. Germline V gives CDR1 SGHRS, CDR2 YFSETQ. Trimming removed 4 bases from V and 7 bases from J, with 15 bases in between. The CDR3 DNA reads TGCGCCAGCAGCGATACACAGGGGGGGAACATTCAGTACTTC. Translating it yields CASSDTQGGNIQYF.

V is TRBV5-1 and J is TRBJ2-1, with 7 bases that match TRBD1. Germline V CDR1 and CDR2: SGHRS, YFSETQ. After removal of 0 bases from V and 2 bases from J, the junction contained 2 bases not matched to a gene. The CDR3 totals 15 residues. The DNA for the CDR3 is TGCGCCAGCAGCTTGGCCGGGACAGCCTACAATGAGCAGTTCTTC. Residues: CASSLAGTAYNEQFF.

In this sample, this clone turned up once. The chain combines TRBV9 with TRBJ2-5, with 8 positions matching TRBD2. Looked up from germline, CDR1 is SGDLS and CDR2 is YYNGEE. The CDR3 sequence is 16 residues long. Trimming at V came to 0 bases and at J to 4 bases, leaving 8 bases not matched to a gene. CDR3 nucleotides: TGTGCCAGCAGCGTAGCTACGGGGCTAGCGGGAGAGACCCAGTACTTC. It yields the protein CASSVATGLAGETQYF.

This clone showed up just a few times. This chain's CDR3 is CASSEAYGGRISEQYF. The CDR3 DNA follows: TGTGCCAGCAGTGAAGCGTACGGAGGACGGATCTCAGAGCAGTACTTC. The chain employs TRBV6-1 and TRBJ2-7; perhaps TRBD2 as D (5 bases). V lost 0 bases to trimming and J lost 7 bases, with 19 bases between them. This CDR3 is built from 16 residues. The germline gives CDR1 MNHNS, CDR2 SASEGT.

For the CDR3, the DNA is TGTGCCAGCAGCCCCCGGGGGTGGAATTCACCCCTCCACTTT. It yields the protein CASSPRGWNSPLHF. The genes are TRBV11-2 and TRBJ1-6; D possibly corresponds to TRBD1 (5 bases). Trimming took off 5 bases at V and 7 bases at J, with 12 bases between the two ends. Germline V gene sequence: CDR1 SGHAT, CDR2 FQNNGV. The CDR3 extends over 14 amino acids.

This chain links TRBV19 with TRBJ1-5, with 8 positions matching TRBD1. The germline gives CDR1 LNHDA, CDR2 SQIVND (reference sequence). The trim removed 5 bases at V and 1 base at J, leaving 4 bases unmatched. The CDR3 sequence is 15 residues long. The CDR3 bases are TGTGCCAGTAGTCGGACAGGGTGGAGCAATCAGCCCCAGCATTTT. It specifies CASSRTGWSNQPQHF.

The chain combines TRBV2 with TRBJ2-2; TRBD2 is a possible D gene (6 bases). V was clipped by 4 bases and J by 2 bases, with 17 bases between them. The CDR3 is made up of 17 amino acids. Germline CDR1 SNHLY, CDR2 FYNNEI. The CDR3 region is CASSVSPGLENTGELFF. CDR3 in DNA: TGTGCCAGCAGTGTTTCCCCGGGACTGGAAAACACCGGGGAGCTGTTTTTT.

The chain has TRBV5-1 and TRBJ2-7, with D possibly being TRBD1 (5 bases). The CDR3 sequence is 14 residues long. Trimming left V 5 bases short and J 1 base short, with 13 bases between. Germline CDR1 SGHRS, CDR2 YFSETQ. The CDR3 coding sequence is TGCGCCAGCAGTTGGACACAGACTTCCTACGAGCAGTACTTC. Protein product: CASSWTQTSYEQYF.

The V gene is TRBV10-3, the J gene TRBJ2-1; 11 positions agree with TRBD2. Germline trimming cut 6 bases from V and 2 bases from J; bases unmatched to any gene: 3. Germline V gene sequence: CDR1 ENHRY, CDR2 SYGVKD. The CDR3 sequence is 15 residues long. The CDR3 spells CAIRGLAGAYNEQFF. The CDR3 DNA is TGTGCCATCAGAGGACTAGCGGGCGCCTACAATGAGCAGTTCTTC.

The chain couples TRBV15 to TRBJ1-2; possibly TRBD1 for D (5 bases). The CDR3 covers 13 residues. Germline loops: CDR1 LNHNV, CDR2 YYDKDF (reference sequence). Trimming removed 5 bases at V and 4 bases at J, with 11 bases between. The CDR3 DNA reads as TGTGCCACCAGCCGTCGACAGTCCTATGGCTACACCTTC. Residues: CATSRRQSYGYTF.

This rearrangement joins TRBV28 to TRBJ2-7; weak D call: TRBD2 (6 bases). The CDR3 contains 15 residues. Germline CDR1 reads MDHEN; CDR2 reads SYDVKM. V was pared by 1 base and J by 3 bases, with 13 bases between. The CDR3 DNA sequence: TGTGCCAGCAGTTTATCGGGGGTCGCTATCTACGAGCAGTACTTC. As protein: CASSLSGVAIYEQYF.